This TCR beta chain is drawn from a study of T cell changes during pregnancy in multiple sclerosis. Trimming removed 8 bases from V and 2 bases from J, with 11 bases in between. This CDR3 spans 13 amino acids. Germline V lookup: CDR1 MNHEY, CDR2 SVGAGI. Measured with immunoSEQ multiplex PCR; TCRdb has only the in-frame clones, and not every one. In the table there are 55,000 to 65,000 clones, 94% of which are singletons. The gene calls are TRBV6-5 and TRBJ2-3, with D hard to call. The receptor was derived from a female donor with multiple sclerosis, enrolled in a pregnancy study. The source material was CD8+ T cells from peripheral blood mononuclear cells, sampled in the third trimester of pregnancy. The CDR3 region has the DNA TGTGCCAGCTCACCTATCTCCACAGATACGCAGTATTTT. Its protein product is CASSPISTDTQYF.